The 21 T cell receptor beta chains given below trace back to one sample, sequenced in a study of vaccination effects on CD4 cells after COVID-19. The antigens these receptors bind are not known. Assay used: immunoSEQ multiplex PCR; TCRdb lists only in-frame clones, some missing. Among about 24,000 clones, roughly four fifths were seen once, and the ten largest hold around 6%. Under the ViraFEST assay, PBMC were stimulated with viral peptide pools so that antigen-specific CD4+ T cells expanded. Sequencing was performed afterwards. CD4+ T cell isolation took place after about 11 days of culture. Participants each got two BNT162b2 or mRNA-1273 vaccine doses. Here the sequenced sample was CD4+ T cells from PBMCs cultured with SARS-CoV-2 spike peptides, taken after COVID-19 vaccination. The origin of the receptors is a human donor who received a COVID-19 vaccine. Some clones in this sample may be carry-over from other donors' samples.

V and J are TRBV7-2 and TRBJ1-4; D unclear. V dropped 3 bases and J dropped 10 bases, with 12 bases sitting between them. CDR3 length equals 13 residues. CDR1 is SGHTA, CDR2 FQGNSA, per germline. CDR3 protein: CASSFDGLGKLFF. The CDR3 DNA is TGTGCCAGCAGCTTCGACGGTCTTGGAAAACTGTTTTTT.

This clone was seen only once. V usage is TRBV24-1 and J usage is TRBJ2-3, with 7 bases fitting TRBD2. V dropped 5 bases and J dropped 7; count of bases not matched to a gene: 8. CDR1 and CDR2 (germline): KGHDR, SFDVKD. This CDR3 is 14 amino acids long. The CDR3 DNA reads TGTGCCACCAGTGGGAGCGGGGCGGAAAATACGCAGTATTTT. Its protein is CATSGSGAENTQYF.

The chain joins TRBV4-2 to TRBJ2-3, with D uncertain. The CDR3 length is 16 residues. The germline CDR1 and CDR2 sequences are LGHNA and YNFKEQ. V dropped 1 base and J dropped 1 base, with 12 bases sitting between them. For the CDR3, the DNA is TGTGCCAGCAGCCAAGGAACGGGCCTTCGCACAGATACGCAGTATTTT. It translates to CASSQGTGLRTDTQYF.

The rearrangement links TRBV5-4 to TRBJ1-2; TRBD1 is a possible D gene (6 bases). Germline assignment: CDR1 SGHNT and CDR2 YYREEE (reference sequence). The CDR3 totals 12 residues. Trimming removed 3 bases from V and 5 bases from J, with 8 bases in between. CDR3 amino acids: CASSSRGYGYTF. CDR3 coding DNA: TGTGCCAGCAGCTCCAGGGGTTATGGCTACACCTTC. Using reference TRBV5-4 and TRBJ1-2 for the parts outside the CDR3, the full variable domain is ETGVTQSPTHLIKTRGQQVTLRCSSQSGHNTVSWYQQALGQGPQFIFQYYREEENGRGNFPPRFSGLQFPNYSSELNVNALELDDSALYLCASSSRGYGYTFGSGTRLTVV.

The V gene is TRBV7-9, the J gene TRBJ2-7; D is uncertain. V was pared by 5 bases and J by 3 bases, with 14 bases between. Germline-derived CDR1 and CDR2 are SEHNR and FQNEAQ (reference sequence). This CDR3 spans 14 amino acids. Here the CDR3 reads CASSPSGPFYEQYF. The CDR3 nucleotides are TGTGCCAGCAGCCCCTCCGGACCCTTCTACGAGCAGTACTTC.

The chain carries TRBV4-1 and TRBJ2-1; the D is unclear. The CDR3 covers 15 residues. CDR1 MGHRA and CDR2 YSYEKL come from the germline V gene. Deletions cut 0 bases from V and 6 bases from J, with 12 bases between. This CDR3 reads CASSQDWWVSNEQFF. The CDR3 nucleotides are TGCGCCAGCAGCCAAGATTGGTGGGTGTCCAATGAGCAGTTCTTC.

This chain links TRBV1 with TRBJ2-3; the table names TRBD2, a call not compared with the DNA. TRBV1 is designated a pseudogene. This CDR3 has 15 residues. The CDR3 nucleotides read TGCACCAGCAGCCTGGGGACTAGCGGCACAGATACGCAGTATTTT. Protein product: CTSSLGTSGTDTQYF.

The rearrangement uses TRBV7-9 and TRBJ1-3; weak D call: TRBD1 (5 bases). Germline V gives CDR1 SEHNR, CDR2 FQNEAQ (reference sequence). There are 15 residues in the CDR3. The germline V and J ends were trimmed by 5 bases and 4 bases, with 15 bases remaining between them. The CDR3 reads CASSRVEGTGNTIYF. In nucleotides, the CDR3 is TGTGCCAGCAGCCGTGTCGAGGGGACGGGAAACACCATATATTTT.

V and J are TRBV29-1 and TRBJ2-1, with D possibly matching TRBD2 (7 bases). The germline V gene has CDR1 SQVTM and CDR2 ANQGSEA. This CDR3 region has 16 residues. The V end lost 5 bases, the J end lost 1 base, and 18 bases lay between the germline ends. The CDR3 coding sequence is TGCAGCGTTCTTGGCGGGGGCAAATATTCCTACAATGAGCAGTTCTTC. It is translated as CSVLGGGKYSYNEQFF.

V and J are TRBV6-6 and TRBJ2-1, with unresolved D. This CDR3 contains 13 residues. The germline CDR1 and CDR2 sequences are MNHNY and SVGAGI (reference sequence). The germline V and J ends were trimmed by 8 bases and 0 bases, with 8 bases remaining between them. In DNA form, the CDR3 reads TGTGCCAGCCTGCCTAGCTCCTACAATGAGCAGTTCTTC. The encoded protein is CASLPSSYNEQFF.

CDR3 sequence (DNA): TGTGCCAGCAGCAGCGGGGGGGGAGACGGGACCCAGTACTTC. It translates to CASSSGGGDGTQYF. The chain links TRBV21-1 to TRBJ2-5; the table's D call, TRBD2, has no DNA check behind it. TRBV21-1 is an annotated pseudogene. The CDR3 sequence is 14 residues long.

This rearrangement joins TRBV2 to TRBJ2-2; the match to TRBD1 covers 10 bases. The CDR3 contains 13 residues. Trimming removed 7 bases from V and 6 bases from J; junction bases left unmatched: 2. Germline-derived CDR1 and CDR2 are SNHLY and FYNNEI. The DNA for the CDR3 is TGTGCCAGCAATGGACAGGGGGCCGGGGAGCTGTTTTTT. Translated: CASNGQGAGELFF.

This clone was seen once. The chain is built from TRBV6-6 and TRBJ2-2; 7 nucleotides agree with TRBD2. Germline CDR1 MNHNY, CDR2 SVGAGI (reference sequence). V gave up 10 bases and J gave up 4 bases; unmatched junction bases: 12. CDR3 size: 15 residues. The CDR3 is CAIIGGEGSTGELFF. The CDR3 region has the DNA TGTGCCATCATAGGAGGGGAGGGTAGCACCGGGGAGCTGTTTTTT.

In its sample, this clone was seen a few times. The chain has TRBV7-3 and TRBJ2-3; the match to TRBD1 covers 8 bases. The CDR3 totals 15 residues. With V trimmed by 0 bases and J by 6 bases, 5 bases remained unmatched. Germline V gene sequence: CDR1 SGHTA, CDR2 FQGTGA. The CDR3: CASSLTSGGDDTQYF. The CDR3 DNA follows: TGTGCCAGCAGCTTAACGTCAGGGGGCGATGATACGCAGTATTTT.

This sequence joins TRBV3-1 (or the pseudogene TRBV3-2) and TRBJ2-1, with 12 positions matching TRBD2. The ends lost 2 bases at V and 6 bases at J; junction bases unmatched: 2. In germline, CDR1 is LGHDT, CDR2 YNNKEL (reference sequence). The CDR3 sequence is 15 residues long. This CDR3 reads CASSQTSGGFNEQFF. Written as DNA, the CDR3 is TGTGCCAGCAGCCAAACTAGCGGGGGGTTCAATGAGCAGTTCTTC.

V usage is TRBV19 and J usage is TRBJ2-2; no firm D call. This CDR3 contains 12 residues. The germline V gene has CDR1 LNHDA and CDR2 SQIVND (reference sequence). V shed 7 bases and J shed 6 bases, with 9 bases lying between them. The CDR3 coding sequence is TGTGCCAGTAAACTACGTGCCGGGGAGCTGTTTTTT. It is translated as CASKLRAGELFF.

J is TRBJ2-1 and V is TRBV15; 9 positions agree with TRBD2. J gave up 9 bases and V 0 bases, and 9 bases lay outside the gene matches. CDR3 length: 16 amino acids. From germline, CDR1 is LNHNV and CDR2 YYDKDF (reference sequence). The CDR3 spells CATSRDTAGGGGEQFF. The CDR3 region has the DNA TGTGCCACCAGCAGAGACACAGCGGGGGGCGGAGGTGAGCAGTTCTTC. Supplemented by reference TRBV15 and TRBJ2-1, the full variable domain reads DAMVIQNPRYQVTQFGKPVTLSCSQTLNHNVMYWYQQKSSQAPKLLFHYYDKDFNNEADTPDNFQSRRPNTSFCFLDIRSPGLGDTAMYLCATSRDTAGGGGEQFFGPGTRLTVL.

The CDR3 sequence: CASTVWGSLSSYEQYV. The CDR3 coding sequence is TGTGCCAGCACCGTTTGGGGTTCCCTTAGCTCCTACGAGCAGTACGTC. The chain links TRBV5-4 to TRBJ2-7, with D unresolved. Germline V gene lookup returns CDR1 SGHNT and CDR2 YYREEE (reference sequence). The CDR3 spans 16 residues. V lost 6 bases and J 0 bases, leaving 19 bases between the germline ends.

The chain joins TRBV6-6 to TRBJ2-6; D is perhaps TRBD2 (7 bases). The CDR3 spans 14 residues. The V end lost 7 bases, the J end lost 2 bases, and 9 bases lay between the germline ends. From germline, CDR1 is MNHNY and CDR2 SVGAGI (reference sequence). Written as DNA, the CDR3 is TGTGCCAGCATGGGGGGGCCTGGGGCCAACGTCCTGACTTTC. It translates to CASMGGPGANVLTF.

This clone was seen just once. The chain recombines TRBV6-5 with TRBJ2-4; D uncertain. Trimming removed 5 bases at V and 7 bases at J, with 15 bases between. This CDR3 has 14 amino acids. Germline loops: CDR1 MNHEY, CDR2 SVGAGI. The CDR3 DNA reads TGTGCCAGCAGTAAAACACGGGTGGGGAACATTCAGTACTTC. It yields the protein CASSKTRVGNIQYF.

The V call is TRBV6-2 or TRBV6-3, the J call TRBJ1-2; no clear D. Between the trimmed V and J ends, which lost 0 bases and 4 bases, there was a span of 3 bases. Germline assignment: CDR1 MNHEY and CDR2 SVGEGT. The CDR3 totals 12 residues. The CDR3 protein is CASSYSSYGYTF. The CDR3 region has the DNA TGTGCCAGCAGTTACTCTTCCTATGGCTACACCTTC.